This is a list of T cell receptor beta chains from one sample in a study of shared clonotypes between healthy human individuals. Profiled with immunoSEQ multiplex PCR; TCRdb holds only in-frame clones, not every one. This sample yields 1.5 million to 2.5 million clones, of which over 85% are seen a single time; more than 0.95% belongs to the top ten. Material for sequencing was naive CD8+ T cells sorted from blood. The origin of the receptors is a man aged 18 to 30 in good health. Both conserved end residues are part of each CDR3. D genes are given only for firm matches. Clone sizes are given selectively: once, few, many, or a class where the clone is expanded.

j_gene,v_gene,d_gene,abundance,CDR3aa,CDR3nt
TRBJ2-5,TRBV30,TRBD1,once,CTLGTGWETQYF,TGTACCCTGGGGACAGGGTGGGAGACCCAGTACTTC
TRBJ2-7,TRBV7-9,TRBD2,.,CASSYDETSGDYEQYF,TGTGCCAGCAGCTACGACGAGACTAGCGGAGACTACGAGCAGTACTTC
TRBJ1-2,TRBV27,TRBD1,.,CASRDRVSGYTF,TGTGCCAGCCGGGACAGGGTTTCCGGCTACACCTTC
TRBJ2-3,TRBV9,.,once,CASSPEGVTTDTQYF,TGTGCCAGCAGCCCCGAGGGGGTAACCACAGATACGCAGTATTTT
TRBJ2-7,TRBV5-5,.,.,CASSITWDEYEQYF,TGTGCCAGCAGCATAACCTGGGACGAGTACGAGCAGTACTTC
TRBJ2-1,TRBV4-1,TRBD2,.,CASSQDGTSGNEQFF,TGCGCCAGCAGCCAAGATGGGACTAGCGGGAATGAGCAGTTCTTC
TRBJ1-5,TRBV4-1,.,few,CASRRGEGNQPQHF,TGCGCCAGCAGAAGGGGCGAGGGAAACCAGCCCCAGCATTTT
TRBJ1-1,TRBV19,.,.,CASSYGGYTEAFF,TGTGCCAGTAGTTATGGGGGATACACTGAAGCTTTCTTT
TRBJ2-1,TRBV27,.,.,CASSLFKGTGNEQFF,TGTGCCAGCAGTTTATTCAAGGGGACGGGAAATGAGCAGTTCTTC
TRBJ1-5,TRBV19,.,once,CASSMGEGNQPQHF,TGTGCCAGTAGTATGGGAGAGGGCAATCAGCCCCAGCATTTT
TRBJ2-7,TRBV7-9,TRBD2,.,CASSYSGGAYEQYF,TGTGCCAGCAGCTATAGCGGGGGGGCCTACGAGCAGTACTTC
TRBJ2-3,TRBV9,TRBD2,.,CASSVVERGATDTQYF,TGTGCCAGCAGCGTAGTGGAGCGGGGGGCCACAGATACGCAGTATTTT
TRBJ2-7,TRBV5-6,.,.,CASSSIAALPAYEQYF,TGTGCCAGCAGCTCGATAGCGGCCCTACCCGCCTACGAGCAGTACTTC
TRBJ2-2,TRBV27,.,.,CASSLTASPGELFF,TGTGCCAGCAGTTTAACCGCTAGCCCCGGGGAGCTGTTTTTT
TRBJ2-2,TRBV4-3,TRBD1,.,CASSQDDGTGVNTGELFF,TGCGCCAGCAGCCAAGATGACGGGACAGGGGTGAACACCGGGGAGCTGTTTTTT
TRBJ1-1,TRBV28,.,once,CASSTHREETTEAFF,TGTGCCAGCAGTACCCACAGGGAAGAGACCACTGAAGCTTTCTTT
TRBJ2-1,TRBV5-4,.,.,CASSLTGNIYNEQFF,TGTGCCAGCAGCTTGACAGGGAACATCTACAATGAGCAGTTCTTC
TRBJ2-7,TRBV5-4,.,.,CASSQDWSEQYF,TGTGCCAGCAGTCAGGACTGGTCCGAGCAGTACTTC
TRBJ2-5,TRBV7-9,.,.,CASSLALEWFGETQYF,TGTGCCAGCAGCTTAGCGCTTGAGTGGTTTGGAGAGACCCAGTACTTC
TRBJ1-4,TRBV19,TRBD1,.,CASRPATGVEKLFF,TGTGCCAGTAGGCCCGCGACAGGGGTTGAAAAACTGTTTTTT
TRBJ2-7,TRBV30,TRBD2,.,CAWSVLAGTYEQYF,TGTGCCTGGAGTGTGCTAGCGGGCACCTACGAGCAGTACTTC
TRBJ2-1,TRBV4-3,.,once,CASSQGVGTYNEQFF,TGCGCCAGCAGCCAGGGGGTCGGGACCTACAATGAGCAGTTCTTC
TRBJ2-7,TRBV5-4,.,.,CASSLEGDPYEQYF,TGTGCCAGCAGCTTGGAGGGGGACCCCTACGAGCAGTACTTC
TRBJ1-4,TRBV7-2,.,.,CASSLAGAGSATNEKLFF,TGTGCCAGCAGCTTAGCGGGAGCCGGGAGCGCAACTAATGAAAAACTGTTTTTT
TRBJ1-1,TRBV27,.,once,CASRATNTEAFF,TGTGCCAGCAGGGCTACAAACACTGAAGCTTTCTTT
TRBJ2-2,TRBV6-1,TRBD1,.,CASSPTGQGGELFF,TGTGCCAGCAGCCCGACAGGGCAGGGCGGGGAGCTGTTTTTT
TRBJ2-1,TRBV13,.,.,CASSLTAVSYNEQFF,TGTGCCAGCAGCTTAACGGCGGTATCCTACAATGAGCAGTTCTTC
TRBJ1-1,TRBV7-9,.,.,CASSAPGRGGDDTEAFF,TGTGCCAGCAGCGCCCCCGGGAGGGGGGGCGATGACACTGAAGCTTTCTTT
TRBJ1-1,TRBV28,.,few,CASSPDTEAFF,TGTGCCAGCAGCCCCGACACTGAAGCTTTCTTT
TRBJ1-2,TRBV30,.,.,CAWSVGSLGGYTF,TGTGCCTGGAGTGTGGGGTCGCTGGGCGGCTACACCTTC
TRBJ1-2,TRBV5-6,.,.,CASSLAEGTYGYTF,TGTGCCAGCAGCTTGGCCGAGGGGACCTATGGCTACACCTTC
TRBJ1-4,TRBV7-9,.,.,CASSLVPGGTNEKLFF,TGTGCCAGCAGCTTAGTTCCGGGGGGAACTAATGAAAAACTGTTTTTT
TRBJ1-1,TRBV2,.,.,CASNRLVNTEAFF,TGTGCCAGCAACAGATTAGTGAACACTGAAGCTTTCTTT